The clone carrying this T cell receptor beta chain appeared once. The same CDR3 is also encoded by other DNA sequences in this sample. This sample stems from a study of shared clonotypes between healthy human individuals. Sequencing used immunoSEQ multiplex PCR; TCRdb keeps in-frame clones, though not all of them. Among hundreds of thousands of clones listed, approximately 79% were seen once. After removal of 6 bases from V and 6 bases from J, the junction contained 7 bases not matched to a gene. Per the germline V gene, CDR1 is MDHEN and CDR2 is SYDVKM. The CDR3 has 14 amino acids. This receptor was identified in a woman aged 30 to 39 in good health. The sample consisted of memory CD4+ T cells sorted from blood. The subset: CD45RA-negative fraction. The chain is built from TRBV28 and TRBJ1-5; 8 bases fit TRBD1. CDR3 nucleotide sequence: TGTGCCAGCAGAGCTGGACAGGGCGGTCAGCCCCAGCATTTT. Translated: CASRAGQGGQPQHF.